What follows are 8 T cell receptor beta chains derived from one specimen sequenced in a study of T-cell reconstitution after alpha-beta-depleted transplantation in children (dated by TCRdb to the mid-2010s). Library construction relied on PCR. TCRdb lists the instrument as Illumina HiSeq 2500. TCR library preparation used molecular barcoding, with unique molecular identifiers applied to normalize quantification of the TCRbeta repertoire. The public reads were reprocessed in TCRdb via fastp at Q25 and MiXCR, keeping in-frame beta chains. Rows with a matching CDR3 protein are joined into one entry that keeps the most common DNA and genes. Counted in this sample were about 600,000 distinct CDR3 sequences; 10% to 15% of them appeared once. The ten largest clones add up to about 2.2% of the sample. The treatment or condition label, as the study defines it: allogeneic hematopoietic cell transplantation with graft depleted of TCRalphabeta T cells and CD19 B cells.

The material was PBMCs, mostly from graft donor cells, obtained 360 days after TCRalphabeta/CD19-depleted stem cell transplant. The receptors derive from a male patient younger than 18 who had a stem cell transplant for acute myeloid leukemia, so the T cells may come from the graft donor.

The CDR3 reads CASSLEATGDGYTF. The DNA of the CDR3 is TGTGCCAGCAGCTTAGAAGCGACAGGGGATGGCTACACCTTC. The J gene is TRBJ1-2, the V gene TRBV7-2; 8 bases agree with TRBD1. CDR1 is SGHTA and CDR2 is FQGNSA in the germline V gene. The length of the CDR3 is 14 residues. The V segment lost 1 base and the J segment 6 bases; nucleotides outside the gene matches: 4.

The V gene is TRBV20-1, the J gene TRBJ2-3; the D is unclear. V dropped 5 bases and J dropped 7 bases, with 25 bases sitting between them. The CDR3 is made up of 16 amino acids. Germline assignment: CDR1 DFQATT and CDR2 SNEGSKA (reference sequence). CDR3 in amino acids: CSAGSQGPGSTYTQYF. The CDR3 coding sequence is TGCAGTGCTGGATCCCAAGGGCCGGGTAGCACTTATACGCAGTATTTT.

V is TRBV10-3 and J is TRBJ2-1; no definite D call. The V gene's germline CDR1 is ENHRY and CDR2 SYGVKD. Trimming removed 2 bases at V and 9 bases at J, with 11 bases between. The CDR3 extends over 13 amino acids. As DNA, the CDR3 is TGTGCCATCAGTGAGGCACGGTTAGGTGAGCAGTTCTTC. Amino acid sequence: CAISEARLGEQFF.

The chain is built from TRBV7-2 and TRBJ2-1; D possibly corresponds to TRBD2 (6 bases). The V end lost 0 bases, the J end lost 1 base, and 16 bases lay between the germline ends. Germline CDR1 reads SGHTA; CDR2 reads FQGNSA. This CDR3 has 18 amino acids. As DNA, the CDR3 is TGTGCCAGCAGCTTAGCGGGGGGTAGCGGACTTTCCTACAATGAGCAGTTCTTC. Translated: CASSLAGGSGLSYNEQFF.

The V and J genes are TRBV20-1 and TRBJ2-1; TRBD2 matches 10 bases. The junction had 8 bases not matched to a gene; V was cut back by 2 bases and J by 7 bases. CDR1 and CDR2 from the germline V gene are DFQATT and SNEGSKA (reference sequence). The CDR3 is 15 amino acids. The CDR3 is CSARSGRAVSNEQFF. CDR3 bases: TGCAGTGCTAGAAGCGGGAGGGCTGTATCAAATGAGCAGTTCTTC.

This chain uses TRBV20-1 with TRBJ2-7, with 9 bases aligning to TRBD1. V gave up 1 base and J gave up 3 bases; unmatched junction bases: 7. The germline V gene has CDR1 DFQATT and CDR2 SNEGSKA (reference sequence). There are 15 residues in the CDR3. CDR3 DNA: TGCAGTGCTAGAGGCCCGGGGACAGGGCACTACGAGCAGTACTTC. Residues: CSARGPGTGHYEQYF.

This clonotype was found many times. The chain links TRBV4-2 to TRBJ1-5; 9 bases agree with TRBD1. Germline V gene sequence: CDR1 LGHNA, CDR2 YNFKEQ. V lost 2 bases, J lost 4 bases, and 3 bases stayed unmatched. This CDR3 comprises 15 residues. The CDR3 DNA follows: TGTGCCAGCAGCCAAACCGGGACAGGGAATCAGCCCCAGCATTTT. It specifies CASSQTGTGNQPQHF.

As DNA, the CDR3 is TGTGCCAGCAGCTTAGGCGAGGGAGGCTTCTATGGCTACACCTTC. It is translated as CASSLGEGGFYGYTF. The chain employs TRBV7-9 and TRBJ1-2; D unresolved. The germline CDR1 and CDR2 sequences are SEHNR and FQNEAQ (reference sequence). The V and J ends lost 1 base and 4 bases respectively, with 13 bases between them. The CDR3 runs 15 residues. Filled out from reference TRBV7-9 and TRBJ1-2, the complete variable domain reads DTGVSQNPRHKITKRGQNVTFRCDPISEHNRLYWYRQTLGQGPEFLTYFQNEAQLEKSRLLSDRFSAERPKGSFSTLEIQRTEQGDSAMYLCASSLGEGGFYGYTFGSGTRLTVV.